The 13 T cell receptor beta chains below all came from one sample that was sequenced in a study of blood T cells in healthy people across ages. A second PCR of 7 to 11 cycles used a sample-barcoded 5' primer and a J-beta primer mix. TCRdb re-analysed the 5' RACE reads in MiXCR, keeping a single row per CDR3 protein. Found here are 650,000 to 800,000 distinct CDR3 sequences, roughly 44% of them singletons; the top ten hold roughly 18%. The sequenced material came from blood. Every receptor here comes from a man aged 55-75 years in good health.

Regarding this clonotype: A much larger clonotype is one base distant, so this may be a read error. The V and J genes are TRBV7-2 and TRBJ2-1, with TRBD2 as a possible D gene (5 bases). There are 16 residues in the CDR3. In germline, CDR1 is SGHTA, CDR2 FQGNSA. V lost 4 bases and J 10 bases, leaving 23 bases between the germline ends. The CDR3 reads CASSSSSRTVSYEQFF. In DNA form, the CDR3 reads TGTGCCAGCAGCTCTAGCTCCAGGACGGTCTCCTACGAGCAGTTCTTC.

The chain recombines TRBV7-2 with TRBJ2-5; no reliable D call. Trimming removed 5 bases at V and 3 bases at J, with 7 bases between. Looked up from germline, CDR1 is SGHTA and CDR2 is FQGNSA. The CDR3 extends over 12 amino acids. DNA of the CDR3: TGTGCCAGCAGCACGTACAAAGAGACCCAGTACTTC. Protein sequence: CASSTYKETQYF. Drawing the rest from reference TRBV7-2 and TRBJ2-5, the complete variable domain is GAGVSQSPSNKVTEKGKDVELRCDPISGHTALYWYRQSLGQGLEFLIYFQGNSAPDKSGLPSDRFSAERTGGSVSTLTIQRTQQEDSAVYLCASSTYKETQYFGPGTRLLVL.

This clonotype was counted many times. The chain links TRBV10-3 to TRBJ2-3; TRBD2 matches at 7 bases. The CDR3 has 14 residues. Germline CDR1 reads ENHRY; CDR2 reads SYGVKD. V lost 0 bases to trimming and J lost 4 bases; unmatched junction nucleotides: 1. The CDR3 sequence is CAISESTSADTQYF. Written as DNA, the CDR3 is TGTGCCATCAGTGAGTCCACTAGCGCAGATACGCAGTATTTT.

For this clonotype: A much more abundant neighbour one base away suggests this may be a read error. The chain links TRBV10-3 to TRBJ2-1; no firm D call. The CDR3 runs to 14 residues. Germline V CDR1 and CDR2: ENHRY, SYGVKD. Trimming pared 2 bases from V and 8 bases from J, leaving 13 bases between. CDR3 DNA sequence: TGTGCCATCAGTGAGGCGGCTTCCCTCGATGAGCAGTTCTTC. Its protein product is CAISEAASLDEQFF.

The CDR3 DNA reads TGTGCCAGCAGCTACAGGGACAGGTCGAGCTCCTACGAGCAGTACTTC. Its translation: CASSYRDRSSSYEQYF. This chain uses TRBV3-1 with TRBJ2-7; 8 positions agree with TRBD1. Trimming at V came to 5 bases and at J to 0 bases, leaving 9 bases not matched to a gene. The CDR3 loop spans 16 amino acids. Germline V CDR1 and CDR2: LGHDT, YNNKEL (reference sequence).

The chain recombines TRBV9 with TRBJ2-1; 14 nucleotides line up with TRBD2. CDR3 length: 17 amino acids. CDR1 SGDLS and CDR2 YYNGEE come from the germline V gene. The V and J ends lost 4 bases and 10 bases, in that order; junction bases with no gene match: 13. The CDR3 is CASSRTSGGTVFGEQFF. The CDR3 nucleotides are TGTGCCAGCAGCCGGACTAGCGGGGGGACCGTTTTCGGGGAGCAGTTCTTC. The full variable domain, rest sourced from reference TRBV9 and TRBJ2-1, is DSGVTQTPKHLITATGQRVTLRCSPRSGDLSVYWYQQSLDQGLQFLIQYYNGEERAKGNILERFSAQQFPDLHSELNLSSLELGDSALYFCASSRTSGGTVFGEQFFGPGTRLTVL.

This clonotype was picked up many times. This chain uses TRBV15 with TRBJ2-5; 8 bases are shared with TRBD2. The CDR3 has 13 residues. CDR1 is LNHNV and CDR2 is YYDKDF in the germline V gene (reference sequence). V lost 4 bases, J lost 4 bases, and 2 bases stayed unmatched. CDR3 amino acids: CATSTSGGETQYF. The DNA of the CDR3 is TGTGCCACCAGCACAAGCGGGGGAGAGACCCAGTACTTC. The entire variable domain, with the rest obtained from reference TRBV15 and TRBJ2-5, is as follows: DAMVIQNPRYQVTQFGKPVTLSCSQTLNHNVMYWYQQKSSQAPKLLFHYYDKDFNNEADTPDNFQSRRPNTSFCFLDIRSPGLGDTAMYLCATSTSGGETQYFGPGTRLLVL.

The chain recombines TRBV6-5 with TRBJ2-7, with D perhaps matching TRBD1 or TRBD2 (5 bases each). The ends were cut back, 5 bases at V and 4 bases at J, with 18 bases in the middle. The CDR3 extends over 15 amino acids. CDR1 and CDR2 from the germline V gene are MNHEY and SVGAGI. CDR3 bases: TGTGCCAGCAGTACCCAGAGAGGGGCGAGGTACGAGCAGTACTTC. Protein sequence: CASSTQRGARYEQYF.

The rearrangement joins TRBV4-1 to TRBJ1-4; possibly TRBD1 for D (5 bases). CDR1 MGHRA and CDR2 YSYEKL come from the germline V gene. The CDR3 extends over 18 amino acids. The V and J ends lost 0 bases and 0 bases respectively, with 14 bases between them. The CDR3 here is CASSQDRGTGATNEKLFF. The CDR3, as DNA: TGCGCCAGCAGCCAAGATCGTGGGACGGGAGCAACTAATGAAAAACTGTTTTTT.

A few counts support this clonotype. V usage is TRBV7-9 and J usage is TRBJ2-3; 8 nucleotides line up with TRBD2. The V gene's germline CDR1 is SEHNR and CDR2 FQNEAQ (reference sequence). With V trimmed by 4 bases and J by 5 bases, 5 bases remained unmatched. This CDR3 comprises 14 residues. The CDR3 loop reads CASSSGLVLDTQYF. CDR3 DNA sequence: TGTGCCAGCAGCTCGGGACTAGTCTTAGATACGCAGTATTTT.

This chain links TRBV7-2 with TRBJ1-4; possible D gene TRBD1, 5 bases. This CDR3 has 17 amino acids. From germline, CDR1 is SGHTA and CDR2 FQGNSA. The V end lost 1 base, the J end lost 5 bases, and 17 bases lay between the germline ends. The CDR3 nucleotides are TGTGCCAGCAGCTTAGGCTTGCCAGGGTCCCGAAATGAAAAACTGTTTTTT. The encoded protein is CASSLGLPGSRNEKLFF. The whole variable domain, filled in from reference TRBV7-2 and TRBJ1-4, reads GAGVSQSPSNKVTEKGKDVELRCDPISGHTALYWYRQSLGQGLEFLIYFQGNSAPDKSGLPSDRFSAERTGGSVSTLTIQRTQQEDSAVYLCASSLGLPGSRNEKLFFGSGTQLSVL.

The chain couples TRBV11-2 to TRBJ2-4, with TRBD1 matching over 8 bases. The CDR3 sequence is 18 residues long. Germline assignment: CDR1 SGHAT and CDR2 FQNNGV. V lost 0 bases and J lost 0; bases outside the gene matches: 7. The CDR3 here is CASSLDTQGGLAKNIQYF. Written as DNA, the CDR3 is TGTGCCAGCAGCTTAGATACACAGGGGGGTCTAGCCAAAAACATTCAGTACTTC.

J is TRBJ1-5 and V is TRBV11-3, with D possibly being TRBD1 (6 bases). V lost 1 base to trimming and J lost 7 bases, with 17 bases between them. CDR1 and CDR2 (germline): SGHNT, YENEEA. The CDR3 contains 16 residues. CDR3 region: CASSLGKVGAHQPQHF. DNA for the CDR3: TGTGCCAGCAGCTTAGGAAAGGTGGGGGCCCACCAGCCCCAGCATTTT.